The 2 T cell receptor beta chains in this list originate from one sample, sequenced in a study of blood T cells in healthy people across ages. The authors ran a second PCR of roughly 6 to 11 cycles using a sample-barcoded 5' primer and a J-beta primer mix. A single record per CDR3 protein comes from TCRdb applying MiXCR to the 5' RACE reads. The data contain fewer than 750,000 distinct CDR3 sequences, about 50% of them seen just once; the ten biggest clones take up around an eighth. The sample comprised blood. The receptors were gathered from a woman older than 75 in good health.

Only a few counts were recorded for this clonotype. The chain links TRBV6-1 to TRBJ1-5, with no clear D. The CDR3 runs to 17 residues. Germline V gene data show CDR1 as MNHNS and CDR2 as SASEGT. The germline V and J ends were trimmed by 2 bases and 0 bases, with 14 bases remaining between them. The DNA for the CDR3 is TGTGCCAGCAGTGAAATGACGGGGTCTAATAGCAATCAGCCCCAGCATTTT. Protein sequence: CASSEMTGSNSNQPQHF.

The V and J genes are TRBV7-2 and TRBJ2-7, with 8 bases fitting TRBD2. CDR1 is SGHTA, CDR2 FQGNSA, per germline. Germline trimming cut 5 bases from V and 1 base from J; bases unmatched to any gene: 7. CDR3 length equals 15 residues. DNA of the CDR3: TGTGCCAGCAGCCGGAAGCGGGAGATGTCCTACGAGCAGTACTTC. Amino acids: CASSRKREMSYEQYF.